Below, one T cell receptor beta chain is given with its context. Antigen: not known. This CDR3 contains 16 residues. V dropped 3 bases and J dropped 0; count of bases not matched to a gene: 4. Germline V lookup: CDR1 SEHNR, CDR2 FQNEAQ (reference sequence). Sequenced by immunoSEQ multiplex PCR; TCRdb stores in-frame clones only, minus some. The sample lists tens of thousands of clones; 84% were seen once. This sample was taken from a study of T cell responses to AZD1222 COVID-19 vaccine. Study-level background: Whether given at about 4 or about 12 weeks, second doses were pooled.

General study results and limits: The study reported that nearly half of spike-specific TCRs target unmutated variant regions. Repertoires were obtained solely post-peak T cell response. There were vaccine-associated CD4 TCRs across spike, dominant at 160-218 and 743-854.

The sequence was obtained from an adult in good health. The chain couples TRBV7-9 to TRBJ1-4, with 7 bases identical to TRBD1. Sequences were derived from peripheral blood, sampled on day 0 of AZD1222 vaccination. CDR3 nucleotides: TGTGCCAGCAGCTTTGGACAGGCCGCAACTAATGAAAAACTGTTTTTT. It is translated as CASSFGQAATNEKLFF.